One sample yielded the 16 T cell receptor beta chains listed below, sequenced in a study of CD8 T cells in Susac syndrome. After extraction with the RNeasy kit, roughly 0.45 to 1 ug of the RNA was reverse transcribed using random hexamers. TCRdb re-called the immunoSEQ multiplex PCR reads through MiXCR, storing one row per CDR3 protein. The profile shows approximately 90,000 distinct CDR3 sequences, just under 95% of them singletons. The sample was CD8+ T cells from PBMCs. These receptors all stem from a human donor in good health.

The chain recombines TRBV6-2 or TRBV6-3 with TRBJ2-7; D is unclear. The germline V and J ends were trimmed by 0 bases and 7 bases, with 7 bases remaining between them. The germline CDR1 and CDR2 sequences are MNHEY and SVGEGT. This CDR3 comprises 12 residues. CDR3 in DNA: TGTGCCAGCAGTTACTCGATCGAGGAGCAGTACTTC. Protein product: CASSYSIEEQYF.

This clonotype was found a few times. The J gene is TRBJ2-3, the V gene TRBV25-1; D unclear. Trimming left V 8 bases short and J 2 bases short, with 5 bases between. Per the germline V gene, CDR1 is MGHDK and CDR2 is SYGVNS. This CDR3 is built from 11 residues. CDR3 amino acids: CASSPTDTQYF. The CDR3 DNA is TGTGCCAGCTCTCCCACAGATACGCAGTATTTT.

Here the CDR3 reads CASSNPVSANEQFF. In DNA, the CDR3 is TGTGCCAGCAGCAACCCCGTATCGGCCAATGAGCAGTTCTTC. The J gene is TRBJ2-1, the V gene TRBV11-2; D gene ambiguous. V lost 5 bases, J lost 6 bases, and 14 bases lay in between. This CDR3 comprises 14 residues. Germline values: CDR1 SGHAT, CDR2 FQNNGV.

This chain links TRBV12-3 or TRBV12-4 with TRBJ1-5; D gene unclear. The CDR3 loop spans 12 amino acids. V dropped 5 bases and J dropped 8 bases, with 10 bases sitting between them. Here the CDR3 reads CASSPEDEPQHF. The CDR3 nucleotides read TGTGCCAGCAGTCCGGAGGACGAGCCCCAGCATTTT.

The chain employs TRBV5-1 and TRBJ2-7, with D hard to call. The V end was cut by 4 bases, the J end by 5 bases, with 16 bases between. CDR1 and CDR2 from the germline V gene are SGHRS and YFSETQ. This CDR3 contains 14 residues. The CDR3 nucleotides are TGCGCCAGCAGCCCGCGGCAGGCCGCCCACGAGCAGTACTTC. Translation gives CASSPRQAAHEQYF. Looking up the rest from reference TRBV5-1 and TRBJ2-7 gives the full variable domain: KAGVTQTPRYLIKTRGQQVTLSCSPISGHRSVSWYQQTPGQGLQFLFEYFSETQRNKGNFPGRFSGRQFSNSRSEMNVSTLELGDSALYLCASSPRQAAHEQYFGPGTRLTVT.

The rearrangement joins TRBV5-8 to TRBJ2-3; the D is unclear. Between the trimmed V and J ends, which lost 6 bases and 2 bases, there was a span of 19 bases. In germline, CDR1 is SGHTS, CDR2 YDEGEE. This CDR3 comprises 16 residues. CDR3 region: CASTKLMLDITDTQYF. The DNA for the CDR3 is TGTGCCAGCACAAAACTAATGCTCGATATCACAGATACGCAGTATTTT.

This chain links TRBV7-9 with TRBJ2-5; TRBD1 matches at 7 bases. The CDR3 covers 12 residues. In germline, CDR1 is SEHNR, CDR2 FQNEAQ (reference sequence). J lost 5 bases, V lost 9 bases, and 6 bases had no gene match. CDR3 loop: CASTGVRETQYF. CDR3 nucleotide sequence: TGTGCCAGTACAGGGGTGCGGGAGACCCAGTACTTC.

V is TRBV12-3 or TRBV12-4 and J is TRBJ1-5; no clear D gene. V was clipped by 3 bases and J by 7 bases, with 10 bases between them. The CDR3 is 13 residues long. The CDR3 nucleotides read TGTGCCAGCAGTTTCGGGGTCAGACAGCCCCAGCATTTT. It translates to CASSFGVRQPQHF.

The CDR3 loop reads CASLRGIYNEQFF. In DNA form, the CDR3 reads TGTGCCAGCCTGCGGGGGATCTACAATGAGCAGTTCTTC. The chain carries TRBV7-9 and TRBJ2-1, with 7 bases lining up with TRBD2. CDR3 length: 13 amino acids. Trimming at V came to 8 bases and at J to 3 bases, leaving 4 bases not matched to a gene. The germline V gene encodes CDR1 SEHNR and CDR2 FQNEAQ (reference sequence).

The chain carries TRBV29-1 and TRBJ1-5; D is ambiguous. The CDR3 loop spans 12 amino acids. Germline CDR1 and CDR2: SQVTM and ANQGSEA. Trimming cost V 7 bases and J 2 bases, with 9 bases left between them. This CDR3 reads CSAQTGNQPQHF. CDR3 nucleotide sequence: TGCAGCGCCCAGACGGGCAATCAGCCCCAGCATTTT.

J is TRBJ2-3 and V is TRBV10-3, with 11 bases aligning to TRBD2. V was clipped by 6 bases and J by 3 bases; unmatched bases: 2. CDR3 length: 14 residues. CDR1 is ENHRY, CDR2 SYGVKD, per germline. The CDR3 here is CAISRLAGTDTQYF. DNA for the CDR3: TGTGCCATCAGCCGACTAGCGGGGACAGATACGCAGTATTTT.

The CDR3 DNA is TGTGCCAGCAGCTTATTCCAGGGAGGCACCGGGGAGCTGTTTTTT. Its protein is CASSLFQGGTGELFF. J is TRBJ2-2 and V is TRBV7-9; D might be TRBD2 (6 bases). Per germline, CDR1 SEHNR and CDR2 FQNEAQ (reference sequence). The V gene lost 2 bases and the J gene lost 4 bases, with 11 bases spanning the gap. This CDR3 is 15 amino acids long.

The chain carries TRBV13 and TRBJ2-5, with D hard to call. The CDR3 is 14 residues long. Trimming took off 5 bases at V and 5 bases at J, with 15 bases between the two ends. The V gene's germline CDR1 is PRHDT and CDR2 FYEKMQ (reference sequence). CDR3 nucleotide sequence: TGTGCCAGCAGCATGCGAACTCCCGGGGAGACCCAGTACTTC. Protein product: CASSMRTPGETQYF.

This chain connects TRBV5-1 to TRBJ1-1, with D perhaps TRBD1 (5 bases). The V and J ends lost 0 bases and 3 bases respectively, with 6 bases between them. The CDR3 loop spans 13 amino acids. CDR1 is SGHRS, CDR2 YFSETQ, per germline. For the CDR3, the DNA is TGCGCCAGCAGCTTGGCGGGGGACACTGAAGCTTTCTTT. Protein product: CASSLAGDTEAFF.

This clonotype was counted a single time. The chain is built from TRBV5-1 and TRBJ1-6; weak D call: TRBD1 (6 bases). Germline values: CDR1 SGHRS, CDR2 YFSETQ. The CDR3 totals 15 residues. V was pared by 1 base and J by 6 bases, with 11 bases between. For the CDR3, the DNA is TGCGCCAGCAGCTTGTCTATAGGGGGTAATTCACCCCTCCACTTT. Translated, it gives CASSLSIGGNSPLHF.

The chain couples TRBV6-1 to TRBJ1-1; perhaps TRBD1 as D (6 bases). This CDR3 is built from 13 residues. The germline V gene encodes CDR1 MNHNS and CDR2 SASEGT. V lost 4 bases and J 4 bases, leaving 10 bases between the germline ends. In nucleotides, the CDR3 is TGTGCCAGCAGTGGCAGGGGAAGCACTGAAGCTTTCTTT. Translation gives CASSGRGSTEAFF.